The 13 T cell receptor beta chains presented below share a single source sample, sequenced in a study of blood T cell repertoires in COVID-19. This table comes from immunoSEQ multiplex PCR, and its TCRdb copy is limited to in-frame clones, with some not included. The table includes about 81,000 clones, roughly four fifths detected once. Sequenced input: peripheral blood. Receptors were obtained from a man aged 55 to 70 with acute or convalescent COVID-19.

The chain couples TRBV5-1 to TRBJ2-3, with 9 bases fitting TRBD1. The CDR3 runs to 17 residues. Germline lookup yields CDR1 SGHRS and CDR2 YFSETQ. J was trimmed by 0 bases and V by 4 bases; bases with no gene match: 9. Here the CDR3 reads CASSTQGGQGSTDTQYF. The CDR3 bases are TGCGCCAGCAGCACGCAAGGCGGACAGGGGAGCACAGATACGCAGTATTTT.

The chain recombines TRBV5-4 with TRBJ2-5; unclear D gene. Germline V gives CDR1 SGHNT, CDR2 YYREEE (reference sequence). The CDR3 spans 15 residues. Trimming stripped 1 base from V and 2 bases from J, with 12 bases between. This chain's CDR3 is CASSLRPGSQETQYF. DNA for the CDR3: TGTGCCAGCAGCTTGCGGCCGGGTTCTCAAGAGACCCAGTACTTC.

V usage is TRBV7-2 and J usage is TRBJ2-7, with a weak D call TRBD1 (5 bases). From germline, CDR1 is SGHTA and CDR2 FQGNSA. The length of the CDR3 is 15 residues. Trimming removed 1 base at V and 1 base at J, with 11 bases between. The CDR3 here is CASSLGGAASYEQYF. The CDR3, as DNA: TGTGCCAGCAGCTTAGGTGGGGCGGCATCCTACGAGCAGTACTTC.

DNA of the CDR3: TGTGCCAGCAGTTCCCCCCCTAGCTCTGGGGCCAACGTCCTGACTTTC. Its translation is CASSSPPSSGANVLTF. The chain links TRBV28 to TRBJ2-6; D is unclear. Trimming removed 4 bases at V and 0 bases at J, with 10 bases between. CDR3 length: 16 residues. Germline CDR1 reads MDHEN; CDR2 reads SYDVKM.

CDR3 DNA sequence: TGTGCCAGCAGCCTCGGGGGGGGCGACTATGGCTACACCTTC. Amino acid sequence: CASSLGGGDYGYTF. The gene calls are TRBV3-1 (or the pseudogene TRBV3-2) and TRBJ1-2, with D possibly TRBD1 on 6 matching bases. This CDR3 comprises 14 residues. The germline V gene has CDR1 LGHDT and CDR2 YNNKEL (reference sequence). V lost 4 bases, J lost 3 bases, and 12 bases lay in between.

This clone was picked up one time. The rearrangement uses TRBV30 and TRBJ1-4, with TRBD1 matching over 7 bases. Germline lookup yields CDR1 GTSNPN and CDR2 SVGIG (reference sequence). V shed 6 bases and J 8 bases; nucleotides not matched to a gene: 3. CDR3 length equals 11 residues. Here the CDR3 reads CACGTAEKLFF. CDR3 DNA: TGTGCCTGCGGGACAGCCGAAAAACTGTTTTTT.

V is TRBV6-5 and J is TRBJ2-3; TRBD2 is a possible D gene (6 bases). The ends were cut back, 4 bases at V and 3 bases at J, with 17 bases in the middle. Germline CDR1 MNHEY, CDR2 SVGAGI. The CDR3 spans 16 residues. This CDR3 is CASSSLTGTSTDTQYF. CDR3 sequence (DNA): TGTGCCAGCAGTTCTTTAACGGGGACTTCTACAGATACGCAGTATTTT.

This sequence joins TRBV10-1 and TRBJ1-1; D is undetermined. The length of the CDR3 is 12 residues. In germline, CDR1 is WNHNN, CDR2 SYGVQD (reference sequence). Trimming left V 8 bases short and J 0 bases short, with 7 bases between. DNA of the CDR3: TGCGCCAGCCGTGGGCTGAACACTGAAGCTTTCTTT. This sequence encodes CASRGLNTEAFF.

The chain employs TRBV5-4 and TRBJ2-2, with 9 bases fitting TRBD1. The CDR3 has 17 residues. Germline assignment: CDR1 SGHNT and CDR2 YYREEE (reference sequence). Trimming removed 3 bases from V and 1 base from J; junction bases left unmatched: 7. This CDR3 is CASSSPRQGGNTGELFF. The CDR3 DNA is TGTGCCAGCAGCTCCCCACGACAGGGGGGGAACACCGGGGAGCTGTTTTTT. Full variable domain (rest looked up from reference TRBV5-4 and TRBJ2-2): ETGVTQSPTHLIKTRGQQVTLRCSSQSGHNTVSWYQQALGQGPQFIFQYYREEENGRGNFPPRFSGLQFPNYSSELNVNALELDDSALYLCASSSPRQGGNTGELFFGEGSRLTVL.

J is TRBJ1-2 and V is TRBV19; D uncertain. The CDR3 runs 12 residues. Germline CDR1 is LNHDA and CDR2 is SQIVND (reference sequence). V was clipped by 1 base and J by 7 bases, with 7 bases between them. DNA for the CDR3: TGTGCCAGTAGTATAGGGTCGGGTGGCTACACCTTC. It specifies CASSIGSGGYTF.

The rearrangement uses TRBV28 and TRBJ2-7; 9 nucleotides align to TRBD2. Unmatched junction bases numbered 9, after V lost 6 bases and J lost 3 bases. The germline CDR1 and CDR2 sequences are MDHEN and SYDVKM. CDR3 size: 15 residues. In nucleotides, the CDR3 is TGTGCCAGCAGCAAATTAGCGGGAGACCTCTACGAGCAGTACTTC. Translation gives CASSKLAGDLYEQYF.

The V gene is TRBV11-2, the J gene TRBJ2-7; no clear D. Germline CDR1 SGHAT, CDR2 FQNNGV. V was shortened by 5 bases and J by 1 base, with 12 bases between the two germline ends. The CDR3 loop spans 14 amino acids. This CDR3 is CASSNLGESYEQYF. Here the CDR3 DNA reads TGTGCCAGCAGCAACTTAGGAGAGTCCTACGAGCAGTACTTC.

V is TRBV9 and J is TRBJ2-7; perhaps TRBD1 as D (7 bases). V lost 0 bases and J 3 bases, leaving 13 bases between the germline ends. The germline V gene encodes CDR1 SGDLS and CDR2 YYNGEE. There are 15 residues in the CDR3. The CDR3 is CASSVAGGSLYEQYF. In nucleotides, the CDR3 is TGTGCCAGCAGCGTAGCAGGGGGGTCCCTCTACGAGCAGTACTTC.